Below, one T cell receptor beta chain is given with its context. Source study methods: Estimates of nucleated cell counts were drawn from the amplification of reference gene primers. The repertoire was sequenced with immunoSEQ multiplex PCR; TCRdb's copy has only in-frame clones and lacks some. From that table come the V and J calls and clone size; the DNA was used to work out D and trimming. The profile covers roughly 89,000 clones, with less than 85% appearing a single time and 9% to 12% taken by the ten largest. This CDR3 has 13 residues. CDR1 and CDR2 (germline): MDHEN, SYDVKM. The ends were cut back, 3 bases at V and 3 bases at J, with 9 bases in the middle. The record originates from a study of blood T cell repertoires in COVID-19. Overall study context: COVID-19 samples from acute and convalescent phases originated in the United States, Italy and Spain. PBMCs, B-cell-depleted T cells, or T cells provided the cDNA or gDNA that made up the material.

This clonotype was obtained from a woman aged 70-85 years with acute or convalescent COVID-19. The J gene is TRBJ2-7, the V gene TRBV28; D possibly corresponds to TRBD1 (5 bases). The sequenced sample consisted of peripheral blood. The CDR3 spells CASSLGRDYEQYF. The CDR3 DNA reads TGTGCCAGCAGTTTGGGCAGGGACTACGAGCAGTACTTC.